Presented here are 7 T cell receptor beta chains from one specimen sequenced in a study of blood T cell repertoires in COVID-19. Produced via immunoSEQ multiplex PCR; TCRdb's table is partial and in-frame only. The repertoire has some 350,000 clones, more than 70% of them found once; the top ten carry 2.5% to 3%. The specimen sequenced was peripheral blood. The origin of the receptors is a man aged 25 to 40 with active or convalescent COVID-19.

This clone was seen more than once but under ten times. The CDR3 sequence is CATGGNTEAFF. In DNA, the CDR3 is TGTGCCACAGGGGGGAACACTGAAGCTTTCTTT. The V gene is TRBV28, the J gene TRBJ1-1; 7 bases match TRBD1. The germline CDR1 and CDR2 sequences are MDHEN and SYDVKM. The CDR3 runs to 11 residues. With V trimmed by 10 bases and J by 1 base, 0 bases remained unmatched.

The V gene is TRBV11-3, the J gene TRBJ2-7; D unresolved. Per the germline V gene, CDR1 is SGHNT and CDR2 is YENEEA. This CDR3 spans 13 amino acids. The ends were cut back, 3 bases at V and 6 bases at J, with 12 bases in the middle. CDR3 sequence (DNA): TGTGCCAGCAGCTTCAACTTCGTCGGCGAGCAGTACTTC. Its translation is CASSFNFVGEQYF.

V usage is TRBV6-5 and J usage is TRBJ2-7, with D possibly TRBD2 on 5 matching bases. The CDR3 runs 11 residues. The V end was cut by 9 bases, the J end by 0 bases, with 6 bases between. The germline V gene encodes CDR1 MNHEY and CDR2 SVGAGI. CDR3 coding DNA: TGTGCCAGTCGGGACTCCTACGAGCAGTACTTC. This translates into CASRDSYEQYF.

This chain joins TRBV6-5 and TRBJ2-3; TRBD2 matches at 9 bases. The CDR3 contains 16 residues. The germline gives CDR1 MNHEY, CDR2 SVGAGI. With 3 bases clipped from V and 2 bases from J, the junction kept 6 bases outside the gene matches. CDR3 sequence reads: CASSYSSGINTDTQYF. The CDR3 region has the DNA TGTGCCAGCAGTTATTCTAGCGGGATAAACACAGATACGCAGTATTTT.

The chain couples TRBV9 to TRBJ2-1, with TRBD2 identical over 8 bases. J was trimmed by 0 bases and V by 0 bases; bases with no gene match: 8. The germline V gene encodes CDR1 SGDLS and CDR2 YYNGEE. There are 18 residues in the CDR3. The CDR3 sequence: CASSVGPSGLLSYNEQFF. The CDR3 DNA reads TGTGCCAGCAGCGTAGGGCCTAGCGGGCTTCTCTCCTACAATGAGCAGTTCTTC.

This clone has a single count. This chain connects TRBV11-3 to TRBJ2-5; D is unresolved. CDR1 is SGHNT, CDR2 YENEEA, per germline. This CDR3 region has 13 residues. V gave up 2 bases and J gave up 0 bases, with 4 bases separating them. Here the CDR3 DNA reads TGTGCCAGCAGCTTACAAAACCAAGAGACCCAGTACTTC. This sequence encodes CASSLQNQETQYF. Looking up the rest from reference TRBV11-3 and TRBJ2-5 gives the full variable domain: EAGVVQSPRYKIIEKKQPVAFWCNPISGHNTLYWYLQNLGQGPELLIRYENEEAVDDSQLPKDRFSAERLKGVDSTLKIQPAELGDSAVYLCASSLQNQETQYFGPGTRLLVL.

This rearrangement joins TRBV20-1 to TRBJ1-2; D might be TRBD1 (6 bases). Trimming stripped 6 bases from V and 2 bases from J, with 19 bases between. Germline V gene data show CDR1 as DFQATT and CDR2 as SNEGSKA (reference sequence). CDR3 length equals 15 residues. The CDR3 spells CSASLLGQENYGYTF. The CDR3 nucleotides are TGCAGTGCCAGTCTATTGGGACAAGAGAACTATGGCTACACCTTC.